This TCR beta chain was recovered during a study of OX40 agonist ivuxolimab in advanced cancers. Study information: Ivuxolimab is a fully human IgG2 antibody that activates OX40 (CD134). Prior anti-PD-1, anti-PD-L1 or anti-CTLA-4 therapy did not bar entry, and about 40% had some. Two patients with cutaneous melanoma and one with hepatocellular carcinoma, three in total, showed partial responses.

With 4 bases removed from V and 0 bases from J, the gap between germline ends came to 10 bases. CDR1 is SGHRS and CDR2 is YFSETQ in the germline V gene. There are 14 residues in the CDR3. Sequencing used immunoSEQ multiplex PCR; TCRdb keeps in-frame clones, though not all of them. The sample yields tens of thousands of clones, about 81% seen once. The J gene is TRBJ1-1, the V gene TRBV5-1; D not resolved. The source is an adult with an advanced solid tumor such as melanoma, head and neck, liver or kidney cancer. The sample in question was CD4+ or CD8+ T cells sorted from blood, obtained in a trial of the OX40 agonist ivuxolimab. The CDR3: CASSGDKMNTEAFF. The CDR3 DNA follows: TGCGCCAGCAGCGGCGACAAGATGAACACTGAAGCTTTCTTT.